What follows are 25 T cell receptor beta chains derived from one specimen sequenced in a study of blood T cell repertoires in COVID-19. Sequencing was performed with immunoSEQ multiplex PCR; in TCRdb, only in-frame clones are kept and a portion is missing. The data contain roughly 200,000 clones, roughly 73% of them singletons. The material sequenced was peripheral blood. The receptors derive from a woman older than 75 with active or convalescent COVID-19.

The V and J genes are TRBV7-9 and TRBJ1-2, with D perhaps matching TRBD1 (5 bases). The CDR3 has 14 residues. Germline CDR1 is SEHNR and CDR2 is FQNEAQ (reference sequence). The ends were cut back, 5 bases at V and 4 bases at J, with 14 bases in the middle. The CDR3 region is CASSPGTEPYGYTF. The CDR3 DNA follows: TGTGCCAGCAGCCCCGGGACTGAGCCCTATGGCTACACCTTC. The variable domain in full, with the rest retrieved from reference TRBV7-9 and TRBJ1-2, is DTGVSQNPRHKITKRGQNVTFRCDPISEHNRLYWYRQTLGQGPEFLTYFQNEAQLEKSRLLSDRFSAERPKGSFSTLEIQRTEQGDSAMYLCASSPGTEPYGYTFGSGTRLTVV.

The V gene is TRBV5-1, the J gene TRBJ2-3; TRBD2 matches at 8 bases. The trim removed 3 bases at V and 2 bases at J, leaving 8 bases unmatched. CDR1 SGHRS and CDR2 YFSETQ come from the germline V gene. This CDR3 is built from 16 residues. CDR3: CASSSTGGEITDTQYF. In nucleotides, the CDR3 is TGCGCCAGCAGCTCCACGGGGGGGGAAATCACAGATACGCAGTATTTT.

The chain has TRBV5-5 and TRBJ2-7, with 9 positions matching TRBD1. The length of the CDR3 is 14 residues. Germline V gene sequence: CDR1 SGHKS, CDR2 YYEKEE (reference sequence). The junction had 4 bases not matched to a gene; V was cut back by 4 bases and J by 2 bases. In DNA form, the CDR3 reads TGTGCCAGCAGCCCCGGGACAGGGACCTACGAGCAGTACTTC. Translated: CASSPGTGTYEQYF. Together with reference TRBV5-5 and TRBJ2-7, the CDR3 gives the full variable domain: DAGVTQSPTHLIKTRGQQVTLRCSPISGHKSVSWYQQVLGQGPQFIFQYYEKEERGRGNFPDRFSARQFPNYSSELNVNALLLGDSALYLCASSPGTGTYEQYFGPGTRLTVT.

The rearrangement uses TRBV19 and TRBJ2-7; 12 positions match TRBD1. The CDR3 is 16 residues long. Germline-derived CDR1 and CDR2 are LNHDA and SQIVND (reference sequence). The V and J ends lost 4 bases and 2 bases, in that order; junction bases with no gene match: 6. CDR3 in DNA: TGTGCCAGTAGTACAAAAGGGACAGGGGGCCCCTACGAGCAGTACTTC. Amino acid sequence: CASSTKGTGGPYEQYF.

The chain links TRBV5-8 to TRBJ1-2; TRBD1 aligns across 9 bases. Germline CDR1 SGHTS, CDR2 YDEGEE. This CDR3 is built from 14 residues. After removal of 7 bases from V and 4 bases from J, the junction contained 8 bases not matched to a gene. CDR3 DNA: TGTGCCAGCCACAGGGGGCGGGTTTTCTATGGCTACACCTTC. It specifies CASHRGRVFYGYTF.

The V gene is TRBV28, the J gene TRBJ2-5, with 8 bases aligning to TRBD2. Trimming cost V 5 bases and J 4 bases; bases outside gene matches: 6. The CDR3 is 14 amino acids. Germline V gene sequence: CDR1 MDHEN, CDR2 SYDVKM. CDR3 sequence reads: CASSTGRGGETQYF. Here the CDR3 DNA reads TGTGCCAGCAGTACCGGACGGGGGGGAGAGACCCAGTACTTC. Full variable domain (outside the CDR3, taken from reference TRBV28 and TRBJ2-5): DVKVTQSSRYLVKRTGEKVFLECVQDMDHENMFWYRQDPGLGLRLIYFSYDVKMKEKGDIPEGYSVSREKKERFSLILESASTNQTSMYLCASSTGRGGETQYFGPGTRLLVL.

The chain uses TRBV2 and TRBJ1-1, with D perhaps TRBD1 (5 bases). The CDR3 totals 13 residues. Germline CDR1 and CDR2: SNHLY and FYNNEI. The germline V and J ends were trimmed by 6 bases and 3 bases, with 11 bases remaining between them. CDR3 DNA sequence: TGTGCCAGCAGCTTAGACAGCCACACTGAAGCTTTCTTT. Its protein product is CASSLDSHTEAFF.

This clone occurred a few times. The genes are TRBV19 and TRBJ1-2; 8 bases are a match to TRBD1. This CDR3 is built from 16 residues. The germline gives CDR1 LNHDA, CDR2 SQIVND (reference sequence). Trimming took 6 bases from V and 2 from J; bases not matched to a gene: 11. DNA for the CDR3: TGTGCCAGTAGGAGGGGGGGACAGGACAAAAACTATGGCTACACCTTC. Translation gives CASRRGGQDKNYGYTF.

This clone has just one count. CDR3 nucleotide sequence: TGTGCCAGCAGCCGGGGACAGTGGGGCACTGAAGCTTTCTTT. Its translation: CASSRGQWGTEAFF. This rearrangement joins TRBV5-8 to TRBJ1-1, with 7 bases lining up with TRBD1. Per the germline V gene, CDR1 is SGHTS and CDR2 is YDEGEE. The V segment lost 4 bases and the J segment 4 bases; nucleotides outside the gene matches: 7. The CDR3 is 14 amino acids.

CDR3 DNA: TGTGCCAGCAGCCAGCAGGGACAGTCCTACGAGCAGTACTTC. This sequence encodes CASSQQGQSYEQYF. This sequence joins TRBV7-9 and TRBJ2-7; the match to TRBD1 covers 7 bases. The germline V gene encodes CDR1 SEHNR and CDR2 FQNEAQ (reference sequence). The CDR3 runs to 14 residues. The trim removed 5 bases at V and 1 base at J, leaving 5 bases unmatched.

CDR3 coding DNA: TGTGCCAAGACTTCGGGGGGTTCCACTGAAGCTTTCTTT. The encoded protein is CAKTSGGSTEAFF. This rearrangement joins TRBV2 to TRBJ1-1, with D possibly TRBD1 on 5 matching bases. Germline-derived CDR1 and CDR2 are SNHLY and FYNNEI. V dropped 10 bases and J dropped 4 bases, with 16 bases sitting between them. The CDR3 is 13 amino acids.

The chain employs TRBV7-9 and TRBJ2-2, with a tentative D call TRBD2 (5 bases). Trimming took off 5 bases at V and 0 bases at J, with 10 bases between the two ends. CDR1 SEHNR and CDR2 FQNEAQ come from the germline V gene (reference sequence). The CDR3 length is 15 residues. The CDR3 protein is CASSGTGANTGELFF. CDR3 coding DNA: TGTGCCAGCAGCGGAACCGGGGCGAACACCGGGGAGCTGTTTTTT. Variable domain in full (rest from reference TRBV7-9 and TRBJ2-2): DTGVSQNPRHKITKRGQNVTFRCDPISEHNRLYWYRQTLGQGPEFLTYFQNEAQLEKSRLLSDRFSAERPKGSFSTLEIQRTEQGDSAMYLCASSGTGANTGELFFGEGSRLTVL.

This clone has just one count. The rearrangement links TRBV19 to TRBJ2-7; TRBD1 might be the D (5 bases). Germline CDR1 is LNHDA and CDR2 is SQIVND (reference sequence). The CDR3 is 16 residues long. Trimming removed 2 bases from V and 4 bases from J, with 18 bases in between. CDR3 residues: CASSINRPTVEYEQYF. The DNA of the CDR3 is TGTGCCAGTAGTATAAACCGACCGACAGTTGAATACGAGCAGTACTTC.

To note about this clone: The sample has other DNA sequences that encode this CDR3 too. The chain combines TRBV9 with TRBJ1-1, with D perhaps matching TRBD1 (5 bases). Germline V gene data show CDR1 as SGDLS and CDR2 as YYNGEE. The CDR3 contains 17 residues. Trimming removed 7 bases from V and 5 bases from J, with 27 bases in between. In DNA, the CDR3 is TGTGCCAGCGGGAAAGGGGCAGGGAATGTACTTCGGACTGAAGCTTTCTTT. Encoded protein: CASGKGAGNVLRTEAFF.

The rearrangement links TRBV7-3 to TRBJ2-1; TRBD2 might be the D (6 bases). V was trimmed by 2 bases and J by 15 bases, leaving 14 bases between them. The CDR3 is made up of 12 amino acids. Germline CDR1 SGHTA, CDR2 FQGTGA. The CDR3 coding sequence is TGTGCCAGCAGCTTATCGGAGGGCTTGCGGTTCTTC. Its protein is CASSLSEGLRFF.

CDR3 residues: CASSFNGGAYEQYF. The CDR3 DNA reads TGTGCCAGCAGCTTTAACGGCGGTGCCTACGAGCAGTACTTC. The chain carries TRBV5-6 and TRBJ2-7, with D hard to call. The CDR3 covers 14 residues. Germline CDR1 reads SGHDT; CDR2 reads YYEEEE. Between the trimmed V and J ends, which lost 2 bases and 2 bases, there was a span of 11 bases.

The chain couples TRBV7-9 to TRBJ1-2, with 11 bases lining up with TRBD1. The CDR3 runs to 14 residues. The junction had 3 bases not matched to a gene; V was cut back by 7 bases and J by 2 bases. Looked up from germline, CDR1 is SEHNR and CDR2 is FQNEAQ (reference sequence). In nucleotides, the CDR3 is TGTGCCAGCAAAGGGACAGGGGGAAACTATGGCTACACCTTC. This sequence encodes CASKGTGGNYGYTF. The full variable domain, its missing parts supplied by reference TRBV7-9 and TRBJ1-2, is DTGVSQNPRHKITKRGQNVTFRCDPISEHNRLYWYRQTLGQGPEFLTYFQNEAQLEKSRLLSDRFSAERPKGSFSTLEIQRTEQGDSAMYLCASKGTGGNYGYTFGSGTRLTVV.

This clone occurred a few times. The rearrangement joins TRBV9 to TRBJ1-1; D unresolved. CDR1 is SGDLS, CDR2 YYNGEE, per germline. Deletions cut 0 bases from V and 0 bases from J, with 12 bases between. The CDR3 is 16 residues long. CDR3 sequence (DNA): TGTGCCAGCAGCGTAGTAGGAGAGAGGGTGAACACTGAAGCTTTCTTT. Protein sequence: CASSVVGERVNTEAFF.

In this sample, this clone turned up a few times. The chain combines TRBV11-2 with TRBJ1-1, with a possible D match to TRBD1 (5 bases). V was trimmed by 6 bases and J by 4 bases, leaving 9 bases between them. The CDR3 has 12 amino acids. The germline V gene encodes CDR1 SGHAT and CDR2 FQNNGV. The CDR3 here is CASRMGGTEAFF. CDR3 nucleotides: TGTGCCAGCAGGATGGGGGGCACTGAAGCTTTCTTT.

The rearrangement uses TRBV4-3 and TRBJ1-1, with 8 bases that match TRBD1. V trimming: 0 bases; J trimming: 4 bases; junction bases outside the gene matches: 1. This CDR3 has 14 amino acids. Germline-derived CDR1 and CDR2 are LGHNA and YSLEER. The CDR3 DNA is TGCGCCAGCAGCCAAGATACAGGGGGCACTGAAGCTTTCTTT. This encodes CASSQDTGGTEAFF.

The chain couples TRBV5-6 to TRBJ2-2, with a tentative D call TRBD1 (6 bases). Germline CDR1 is SGHDT and CDR2 is YYEEEE. This CDR3 is 19 amino acids long. Trimming shortened V by 1 base and J by 0 bases, and 19 bases separated the two germline ends. DNA of the CDR3: TGTGCCAGCAGCTTGAATGCTGCTTTTTGGGGGCCGAACACCGGGGAGCTGTTTTTT. It is translated as CASSLNAAFWGPNTGELFF. The full variable domain, with the rest looked up from reference TRBV5-6 and TRBJ2-2, is DAGVTQSPTHLIKTRGQQVTLRCSPKSGHDTVSWYQQALGQGPQFIFQYYEEEERQRGNFPDRFSGHQFPNYSSELNVNALLLGDSALYLCASSLNAAFWGPNTGELFFGEGSRLTVL.

There are a few counts of this clone. This chain links TRBV29-1 with TRBJ1-5; D possibly corresponds to TRBD1 (5 bases). This CDR3 is 14 amino acids long. Trimming pared 4 bases from V and 5 bases from J, leaving 15 bases between. Germline lookup yields CDR1 SQVTM and CDR2 ANQGSEA. The DNA of the CDR3 is TGCAGCGTTGCCCCCCAGGGCAGGGATCAGCCCCAGCATTTT. Its protein product is CSVAPQGRDQPQHF.

Here the CDR3 DNA reads TGCAGTGGGGACATTGTAGATACGCAGTATTTT. Translation: CSGDIVDTQYF. The genes are TRBV20-1 and TRBJ2-3; a weak D match, TRBD1 (6 bases). V lost 7 bases and J lost 5, with 10 bases in between. From germline, CDR1 is DFQATT and CDR2 SNEGSKA (reference sequence). This CDR3 has 11 amino acids.

V and J are TRBV6-5 and TRBJ1-5; 8 bases align to TRBD1. This CDR3 has 15 amino acids. Germline CDR1 is MNHEY and CDR2 is SVGAGI. With 4 bases clipped from V and 4 bases from J, the junction kept 6 bases outside the gene matches. The CDR3, as DNA: TGTGCCAGCAGTTCCCGGACAGGGAGAAATCAGCCCCAGCATTTT. Translating it yields CASSSRTGRNQPQHF.

This clone was found a few times. The chain links TRBV7-2 to TRBJ1-2, with 8 bases matching TRBD1. Germline trimming cut 6 bases from V and 7 bases from J; bases unmatched to any gene: 7. Germline V gives CDR1 SGHTA, CDR2 FQGNSA. This CDR3 is built from 13 residues. CDR3 amino acids: CASSKQGVGGYTF. The DNA for the CDR3 is TGTGCCAGCAGTAAACAGGGGGTTGGTGGCTACACCTTC.